This TCR beta chain is from a study of shared clonotypes between healthy human individuals. The study's findings and limits: A generally larger estimated richness was seen in naive subsets than in memory subsets. Sequencing depth was predicted to influence how clonotypes are shared among donors. Among non-shared clonotypes, generation probabilities were lower than among those shared by all four donors.

The CDR3 is made up of 14 amino acids. Germline CDR1 is MNHNS and CDR2 is SASEGT. The ends were cut back, 4 bases at V and 3 bases at J, with 13 bases in the middle. Naivety among CD8 cells was defined by CD45RO negativity and positive CCR7 selection, thereby excluding terminally differentiated effector memory CD45RA+ cells. Original handling: From ImmunoSEQ came sequences covering only the junction and carrying no quality scores, so filtering differed. Only in-frame clones appear in the TCRdb table, and some are missing; sequencing was by immunoSEQ multiplex PCR. That table is the source of V, J and clone size, and D and trimming were worked out from the DNA. Here the sample spans about 2 million clones, 85% to 95% being singletons. Note on this clone: Its specificity is unknown.

The chain links TRBV6-1 to TRBJ2-7, with D tentatively TRBD2 (5 bases). Sequenced material: naive CD8+ T cells sorted from blood. This clonotype was obtained from a young man in good health. CDR3 DNA: TGTGCCAGCAGTGGTTACCCCCGGGGCTACGAGCAGTACTTC. Translating gives CASSGYPRGYEQYF.